The rows below give T cell receptor beta chains drawn from one sample of a study of blood T cells in healthy people across ages. TCRdb analysed the 5' RACE reads with MiXCR anew, one entry per CDR3 protein. The sample has about 1.4 million distinct CDR3 sequences, approximately 59% seen once. Sequencing was carried out using blood. The receptors originated from a man aged 18 to 30 in good health. Both conserved end residues are part of each CDR3. D genes are given only for firm matches. The size of a clone is reported for some rows only, either as once, few or many, or as a class for expanded clones.

>few|TRBV7-9|TRBJ1-5|-
CASSEFGQSDQPQHF
TGTGCCAGCAGCGAATTCGGACAGTCCGATCAGCCCCAGCATTTT
>-|TRBV3-1|TRBJ1-1|TRBD1
CASSQEDRTGEAFF
TGTGCCAGCAGCCAAGAAGACCGGACAGGCGAAGCTTTCTTT
>few|TRBV29-1|TRBJ2-7|-
CSVMGGRGSPYEQYF
TGCAGCGTTATGGGCGGCAGAGGGAGTCCCTACGAGCAGTACTTC
>few|TRBV27|TRBJ2-7|-
CASSLSVEVRPYEQYF
TGTGCCAGCAGTTTATCGGTAGAGGTGCGGCCCTACGAGCAGTACTTC
>few|TRBV12-3/TRBV12-4|TRBJ1-4|TRBD1
CASSSQGALNEKLFF
TGTGCCAGCAGTTCTCAGGGGGCGCTTAATGAAAAACTGTTTTTT
>-|TRBV20-1|TRBJ2-7|TRBD2
CCAVGLAGGVYEQYF
TGCTGTGCAGTGGGACTAGCGGGGGGAGTCTACGAGCAGTACTTC
>-|TRBV28|TRBJ2-5|-
CAGSFFRRIEETQYF
TGTGCCGGCAGTTTCTTTAGGCGGATAGAAGAGACCCAGTACTTC
>-|TRBV7-2|TRBJ2-3|-
CASSLSEDTQYF
TGTGCCAGCAGCTTATCCGAAGATACGCAGTATTTT
>-|TRBV7-2|TRBJ2-1|TRBD1
CASSRTGTSYNEQFF
TGTGCCAGCAGTCGGACAGGGACCTCCTACAATGAGCAGTTCTTC
>-|TRBV7-2|TRBJ2-5|-
CASSLKDGQAQYF
TGTGCCAGCAGCTTGAAAGACGGACAAGCCCAGTACTTC
>-|TRBV20-1|TRBJ2-7|TRBD2
CSARPLAGAIYGQYF
TGCAGTGCCCGTCCACTAGCGGGAGCGATCTACGGGCAGTACTTC
>-|TRBV6-2/TRBV6-3|TRBJ1-2|TRBD1
CASSYSTGTDSFTSYGYTF
TGTGCCAGCAGTTACTCGACCGGGACAGACTCATTCACTAGCTATGGCTACACCTTC
>-|TRBV7-6|TRBJ1-5|TRBD1
CASSQNLTGGVSNQPQHF
TGTGCCAGCAGCCAAAACCTGACAGGGGGGGTTAGCAATCAGCCCCAGCATTTT
>-|TRBV6-4|TRBJ2-2|-
CASSRSQGSGELFF
TGTGCCAGCAGCCGCTCCCAGGGGTCCGGGGAGCTGTTTTTT
>-|TRBV2|TRBJ2-3|TRBD2
CASRTGTGGGDTQYF
TGTGCCAGCAGAACGGGGACTGGCGGGGGGGATACGCAGTATTTT